The 9 T cell receptor beta chains below were found in one sample sequenced in a study of blood T cell repertoires in COVID-19. Libraries were prepared by immunoSEQ multiplex PCR; TCRdb keeps only in-frame clonotypes and omits some of them. The sample holds a few hundred thousand clones, 65% to 85% seen once. Material: peripheral blood. The receptors come from a woman of 80 years or more with acute or convalescent COVID-19.

Only one count was recorded for this clone. The genes are TRBV12-3 or TRBV12-4 and TRBJ2-2, with 8 nucleotides matching TRBD1. This CDR3 contains 13 residues. Trimming took 3 bases from V and 14 from J; bases not matched to a gene: 8. The CDR3 DNA follows: TGTGCCAGCAGTTTGGACAGGGTCGGGAAACTGTTTTTT. It is translated as CASSLDRVGKLFF.

The chain is built from TRBV5-1 and TRBJ2-1; 8 nucleotides match TRBD2. The CDR3 runs to 17 residues. V lost 0 bases, J lost 3 bases, and 8 bases stayed unmatched. CDR1 and CDR2 (germline): SGHRS, YFSETQ. The CDR3 sequence is CASSLAISGGGYNEQFF. The DNA of the CDR3 is TGCGCCAGCAGCTTGGCGATCAGCGGGGGAGGCTACAATGAGCAGTTCTTC.

V gene TRBV9 combines with J gene TRBJ2-2; TRBD2 agrees at 9 bases. Germline CDR1 SGDLS, CDR2 YYNGEE. The CDR3 consists of 15 residues. With V trimmed by 0 bases and J by 6 bases, 3 bases remained unmatched. CDR3 nucleotide sequence: TGTGCCAGCAGCGTAGGCCAGCGGGAGGCCGGGGAGCTGTTTTTT. Translation: CASSVGQREAGELFF.

The rearrangement links TRBV4-1 to TRBJ2-3; TRBD2 aligns across 7 bases. This CDR3 is 15 amino acids long. CDR1 is MGHRA and CDR2 is YSYEKL in the germline V gene. Unmatched junction bases numbered 11, after V lost 0 bases and J lost 11 bases. CDR3 DNA sequence: TGCGCCAGCAGCCAAGATTCCTCGGGTTGGGAGGGGCAGTATTTT. It yields the protein CASSQDSSGWEGQYF.

This sequence joins TRBV28 and TRBJ2-4; 12 nucleotides agree with TRBD1. The V segment lost 6 bases and the J segment 9 bases; nucleotides outside the gene matches: 3. The CDR3 contains 13 residues. Germline V gives CDR1 MDHEN, CDR2 SYDVKM. CDR3 DNA: TGTGCCAGCAGGGGACAGGGGGCTGGCATTCAGTACTTC. It specifies CASRGQGAGIQYF.

This clone has just one count. The chain uses TRBV5-1 and TRBJ2-7; TRBD1 might be the D (6 bases). The germline gives CDR1 SGHRS, CDR2 YFSETQ. The CDR3 is 14 amino acids. The germline V and J ends were trimmed by 0 bases and 5 bases, with 12 bases remaining between them. CDR3 nucleotide sequence: TGCGCCAGCAGCTTGGAGTCAGGGGAAAACGAGCAGTACTTC. Translated, it gives CASSLESGENEQYF. The full variable domain, its missing parts supplied by reference TRBV5-1 and TRBJ2-7, is KAGVTQTPRYLIKTRGQQVTLSCSPISGHRSVSWYQQTPGQGLQFLFEYFSETQRNKGNFPGRFSGRQFSNSRSEMNVSTLELGDSALYLCASSLESGENEQYFGPGTRLTVT.

This clone was detected a few times. V is TRBV24-1 and J is TRBJ2-6, with D perhaps TRBD1 (6 bases). Germline V CDR1 and CDR2: KGHDR, SFDVKD. This CDR3 is 18 amino acids long. V lost 3 bases and J 4 bases, leaving 18 bases between the germline ends. This chain's CDR3 is CATSDTGMRSSGANVLTF. As DNA, the CDR3 is TGTGCCACCAGTGATACAGGGATGCGATCGTCGGGGGCCAACGTCCTGACTTTC.

V usage is TRBV5-1 and J usage is TRBJ2-2, with TRBD2 identical over 9 bases. This CDR3 spans 16 amino acids. The V and J ends lost 0 bases and 6 bases, in that order; junction bases with no gene match: 6. The germline V gene encodes CDR1 SGHRS and CDR2 YFSETQ. The chain's CDR3 is CASSLVGGGAPGELFF. The DNA of the CDR3 is TGCGCCAGCAGCTTGGTTGGCGGGGGGGCCCCCGGGGAGCTGTTTTTT.

The chain has TRBV6-1 and TRBJ1-5; 7 bases are shared with TRBD1. Per the germline V gene, CDR1 is MNHNS and CDR2 is SASEGT. V lost 1 base to trimming and J lost 4 bases; unmatched junction nucleotides: 10. This CDR3 contains 17 residues. The CDR3 DNA sequence: TGTGCCAGCAGTGAAGTGGGATGGCAGGGGGGAAATCAGCCCCAGCATTTT. It codes for CASSEVGWQGGNQPQHF.